The next 9 T cell receptor beta chains were all read from a single sample in a study of CXCR3-negative and CXCR3-positive naive CD8 T cells. Study-level points and caveats: Naive cells with CXCR3 showed TRB CDR3s that were more hydrophobic than those in CXCR3-negative naive cells.

Their cognate antigens are unknown. Preparation of TRB cDNA libraries relied on 5' RACE carrying UMI labels. TCRdb re-called the 5' RACE reads, yielding one record per CDR3 amino acid sequence without DNA. The table for this sample gives nearly 90,000 distinct CDR3 sequences. Sequencing was done on a sample of naive CXCR3+ CD8+ T cells from blood. Subset denoted: CD45RO-CCR7+CD27+CD95- naive CD8+ T cells expressing CXCR3 (TNR3+). The receptors derive from a human donor in good health. Some clones in this sample may be carry-over from other donors' samples.

V gene TRBV6-5 combines with J gene TRBJ1-6; the D call of TRBD1 rests on TCRdb alone, since no DNA is present to check it. This CDR3 comprises 14 residues. Germline assignment: CDR1 MNHEY and CDR2 SVGAGI. The CDR3 region is CASSSNRGSSPLHF.

The chain has TRBV7-9 and TRBJ2-5; TCRdb gives TRBD1 as the D gene, but with no DNA this cannot be confirmed. Germline-derived CDR1 and CDR2 are SEHNR and FQNEAQ (reference sequence). The CDR3 has 14 amino acids. This CDR3 reads CASSSTGPRETQYF.

The chain carries TRBV28 and TRBJ2-3; TCRdb returns TRBD1, unconfirmable since there is no DNA. The length of the CDR3 is 17 residues. Germline loops: CDR1 MDHEN, CDR2 SYDVKM. The CDR3 spells CASSLWSGDQSTDTQYF.

The chain links TRBV25-1 to TRBJ1-5. Germline V gene sequence: CDR1 MGHDK, CDR2 SYGVNS. This CDR3 region has 12 residues. This chain's CDR3 is CASSVGDQPQHF.

The chain couples TRBV27 to TRBJ2-6. Germline V lookup: CDR1 MNHEY, CDR2 SMNVEV (reference sequence). This CDR3 is 16 amino acids long. CDR3 amino acids: CASSHHSLSGANVLTF.

The V and J genes are TRBV4-1 and TRBJ2-2; with no DNA, the TCRdb D assignment of TRBD2 cannot be verified. This CDR3 comprises 13 residues. Germline V gene data show CDR1 as MGHRA and CDR2 as YSYEKL. CDR3 sequence reads: CASQRSGNGELFF.

The V and J genes are TRBV12-3 or TRBV12-4 and TRBJ2-5; the TCRdb call, TRBD1, lacks DNA for checking. The length of the CDR3 is 15 residues. CDR3 sequence reads: CASSKPDSNQETQYF.

V is TRBV29-1 and J is TRBJ2-3; with no DNA, the TCRdb D assignment of TRBD2 cannot be verified. Germline loops: CDR1 SQVTM, CDR2 ANQGSEA. CDR3 length equals 16 residues. The CDR3 region is CSVEGPRLGSTDTQYF.

CDR3 protein: CASSFLLAGLNEQFF. This chain joins TRBV12-3 or TRBV12-4 and TRBJ2-1; TCRdb lists TRBD2, though no DNA is available to test this call. The CDR3 is made up of 15 amino acids.